This T cell receptor (beta chain) came from a study of T-cell reconstitution after alpha-beta-depleted transplantation in children (dated by TCRdb to the mid-2010s). In the study overall: T-cell immune reconstitution after TCRalphabeta/CD19-depleted allogeneic hematopoietic cell transplantation in children was quantitatively tracked in the study by means of TCR repertoire profiling.

Overall study outcomes, separate from this receptor: The frequencies of hyperexpanded clones fell over the following months, and after one year, T-cell counts and TCRbeta diversity were mostly attributed to newly produced T cells. Apparently early alphabetaT-cell count recovery about two months after transplant reportedly relied on only several hundred rapidly expanded clones derived from non-depleted graft cells. In some patients, high TCRbeta diversity at day 60 was attributed to recipient T cells and intrathymic progenitors that had survived conditioning.

The treatment or condition label corresponds to: allogeneic hematopoietic cell transplantation with graft depleted of TCRalphabeta T cells and CD19 B cells. The children who served as transplant recipients had been given grafts of TCRalphabeta/CD19-depleted allogeneic hematopoietic cells. The method was PCR. Sequencer: Illumina HiSeq 2500. TCR libraries were prepared with molecular barcoding, using unique molecular identifiers to normalize TCRbeta repertoire quantification. Clones were called with MiXCR by TCRdb after fastp trimmed the public reads at Q25, and only in-frame beta chains were retained. Each entry merges the rows of one CDR3 protein and shows their most common DNA and genes. In this sample the table shows around 200,000 distinct CDR3 sequences, about a tenth of which occur a single time. The biggest ten clones account for 28% of the sample. This clonotype was seen repeatedly, ten times or more. Its recognized antigen is unknown. No base-level quality is on record; no much larger clone is a single base apart.

The CDR3 goes from the cysteine to the phenylalanine over 16 residues. Only the CDR3 part of the read is kept: 48 bases, read in frame from the first base. The germline V gene encodes CDR1 MNHEY and CDR2 SVGAGI. The junction shows trimming of 2 bases on V and 4 bases on J, plus 14 bases between the germline ends. Sequenced here: PBMCs, sampled before TCRalphabeta/CD19-depleted stem cell transplant. The chain uses TRBV6-5 and TRBJ2-2, with the identity of the D gene unclear. This TCR was sampled from a child younger than two with acute myeloid leukemia, due to receive a stem cell transplant. At the DNA level, the sequence is TGTGCCAGCAGTTACGCTGCCCGAACAGTCACCGGGGAGCTGTTTTTT. This gives the protein CASSYAARTVTGELFF.